This T cell receptor (beta chain) was identified in a study of CD8+CD57+ T cells in acquired aplastic anemia. Study-level background: Sorted CD4+ and CD8+ cells gave a mean 3.2 ug DNA, range about 0.17 to 27.4 ug.

Using genomic DNA as the template, TCR beta VDJ and CDR3 profiling was carried out. TCRdb re-analysed the reads in MiXCR, keeping a single row per CDR3 protein. The sample lists about 180,000 distinct CDR3 sequences, nearly 50% occurring once. A word on this clonotype: As yet, its antigen is unknown.

Whole-study findings and limits: Controls did not differ significantly from patients in CD8+ Simpson's diversity. Approximately 28 CD8+ CDR3 sequences were shared between patients and controls.

CD8+CD57+ cell expansion had been shown by flow cytometry in patients chosen for sequencing. Severe acquired aplastic anemia was present in all patients. CDR1 is SNHLY, CDR2 FYNNEI, per germline. This CDR3 comprises 15 residues. The chain carries TRBV2 and TRBJ2-1; TRBD2 is a possible D gene (5 bases). The J call may not be correct, given that the DNA end is closer to TRBJ2-3. Sequenced input: sorted CD4+, CD8+, or CD8+CD57+ T cells (not recorded which) from PBMCs. This receptor was obtained from a human donor with aplastic anemia. The CDR3 bases are TGTGCCAGCAGTGAAAGCGGATTCTCCTACAATGAGCAGTATTTT. Residues: CASSESGFSYNEQYF.